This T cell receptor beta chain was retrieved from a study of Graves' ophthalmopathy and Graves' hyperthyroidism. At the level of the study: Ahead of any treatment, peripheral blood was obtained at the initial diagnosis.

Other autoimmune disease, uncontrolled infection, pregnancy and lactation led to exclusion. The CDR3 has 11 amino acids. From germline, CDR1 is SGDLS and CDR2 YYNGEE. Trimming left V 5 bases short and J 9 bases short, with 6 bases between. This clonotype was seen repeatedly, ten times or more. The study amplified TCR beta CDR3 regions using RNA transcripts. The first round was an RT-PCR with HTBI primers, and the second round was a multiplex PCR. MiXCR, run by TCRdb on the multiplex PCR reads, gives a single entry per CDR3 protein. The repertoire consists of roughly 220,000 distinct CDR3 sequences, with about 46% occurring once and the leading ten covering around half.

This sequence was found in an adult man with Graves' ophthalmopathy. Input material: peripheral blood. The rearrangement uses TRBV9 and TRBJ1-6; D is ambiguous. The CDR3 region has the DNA TGTGCCAGCAGTGAAGGTTCACCCCTCCACTTT. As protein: CASSEGSPLHF.